These T cell receptor beta chains were read from a single sample in a study of T cells after yellow fever vaccination. One entry per CDR3 protein, called by TCRdb with MiXCR from the 5' RACE reads. The sample yields approximately 600,000 distinct CDR3 sequences, roughly 12% seen once. Here the sequenced sample was PBMCs, taken on the day of the yellow fever booster vaccination. These receptors were obtained from a man in his thirties or forties who received the YFV17D yellow fever vaccine. Each CDR3 is given with its conserved first and last residue. The D gene is left open where the match is weak. Not all rows give a size; the values are once, few, many and, for expanded clones, a class.

V,size,D,length,J,CDR3,DNA
TRBV7-2,-,-,14,TRBJ1-1,CASSLRGQNTEAFF,TGTGCCAGCAGCTTACGAGGACAGAACACTGAAGCTTTCTTT
TRBV7-3,many,TRBD1,14,TRBJ1-1,CASSMDRLGTEAFF,TGTGCCAGCAGCATGGACAGGCTCGGCACTGAAGCTTTCTTT
TRBV28,few,TRBD1,15,TRBJ2-7,CASSAITGTGGEQYF,TGTGCCAGCAGTGCAATTACCGGGACAGGGGGCGAGCAGTACTTC
TRBV2,many,-,16,TRBJ1-1,CASSDQGTGLATEAFF,TGTGCCAGCAGTGACCAGGGGACGGGTTTAGCCACTGAAGCTTTCTTT
TRBV27,once,-,14,TRBJ2-5,CASSFLGPSGAQYF,TGTGCCAGCAGTTTCCTCGGACCCTCCGGGGCCCAGTACTTC
TRBV6-5,few,-,14,TRBJ2-1,CASRTRGGLSEQFF,TGTGCCAGCAGAACCCGGGGCGGCCTGAGTGAGCAGTTCTTC
TRBV4-2,many,-,16,TRBJ2-2,CASSQVGPENTGELFF,TGTGCCAGCAGCCAAGTCGGCCCGGAGAACACCGGGGAGCTGTTTTTT
TRBV19,-,TRBD2,13,TRBJ2-1,CASSLTRGVEQFF,TGTGCCAGTAGTCTCACCCGGGGGGTTGAGCAGTTCTTC
TRBV5-1,many,-,14,TRBJ2-3,CATSDLSRTDTQYF,TGCGCCACCTCAGACCTCAGCAGAACAGATACGCAGTATTTT
TRBV30,-,-,11,TRBJ1-1,CAWTLNGEAFF,TGTGCCTGGACCCTGAACGGTGAAGCTTTCTTT
TRBV27,few,TRBD1,15,TRBJ1-3,CASSPDRRHGNTIYF,TGTGCCAGCAGTCCGGACAGGAGACATGGAAACACCATATATTTT
TRBV11-1,-,TRBD1,15,TRBJ2-3,CASSLNRGRLGAQYF,TGTGCCAGCAGCTTAAACAGGGGCCGCTTAGGGGCGCAGTATTTT
TRBV6-5,many,-,12,TRBJ2-7,CASMGQSYEQYF,TGTGCCAGCATGGGGCAGTCCTACGAGCAGTACTTC
TRBV10-3,-,-,15,TRBJ2-7,CAISDHSQFSYEQYF,TGTGCCATCAGTGACCATTCGCAGTTCTCCTACGAGCAGTACTTC
TRBV5-1,many,-,13,TRBJ2-3,CASSSGEGDTQYF,TGCGCCAGCAGCTCGGGCGAGGGAGATACGCAGTATTTT
TRBV5-1,-,TRBD1,15,TRBJ2-7,CASSLNRGGYYEQYF,TGCGCCAGCAGCCTAAACAGGGGCGGATACTACGAGCAGTACTTC
TRBV7-2,-,-,16,TRBJ1-1,CASSFLDRLLNTEAFF,TGTGCCAGCAGCTTCCTCGACAGACTTTTAAACACTGAAGCTTTCTTT
TRBV4-3,-,-,12,TRBJ2-7,CASSQAYYEQYF,TGCGCCAGCAGCCAAGCGTACTACGAGCAGTACTTC
TRBV27,-,-,16,TRBJ2-1,CASSYLDRSSYNEQFF,TGTGCCAGCAGTTACTTGGACCGGAGCTCCTACAATGAGCAGTTCTTC
TRBV14,many,TRBD2,16,TRBJ2-3,CARGEGLATTEDTQYF,TGTGCCAGAGGGGAGGGACTAGCGACGACCGAAGATACGCAGTATTTT
TRBV20-1,few,-,11,TRBJ2-2,CSAGLAGELFF,TGCAGTGCGGGTCTGGCCGGGGAGCTGTTTTTT
TRBV6-2/TRBV6-3,-,TRBD2,13,TRBJ2-1,CASSYSGAGAQFF,TGTGCCAGCAGTTACTCAGGAGCGGGAGCGCAGTTCTTC
TRBV20-1,-,TRBD1,14,TRBJ2-5,CSAILGTGVETQYF,TGCAGTGCTATTCTTGGGACAGGGGTAGAGACCCAGTACTTC
TRBV6-1,-,-,14,TRBJ1-5,CASTIGTANQPQHF,TGTGCCAGCACCATCGGGACCGCAAATCAGCCCCAGCATTTT
TRBV7-9,few,TRBD1,16,TRBJ1-4,CASRFETGVDNEKLFF,TGTGCCAGCAGATTTGAAACAGGGGTGGATAATGAAAAACTGTTTTTT
TRBV15,few,TRBD2,17,TRBJ2-3,CATSRPSTSASTDTQYF,TGTGCCACCAGCAGACCCTCCACTAGCGCGAGCACAGATACGCAGTATTTT
TRBV5-1,few,-,15,TRBJ1-3,CASSLAQTAGNTIYF,TGCGCCAGCAGCTTGGCCCAGACTGCCGGAAACACCATATATTTT
TRBV20-1,medium-sized,-,13,TRBJ2-7,CSAGTGTAYEQYF,TGCAGTGCTGGAACCGGGACGGCCTACGAGCAGTACTTC
TRBV5-1,many,-,15,TRBJ2-1,CASSLEGGPNNEQFF,TGCGCCAGCAGCTTGGAGGGCGGGCCAAACAATGAGCAGTTCTTC
TRBV20-1,-,-,14,TRBJ1-2,CSASSTGQFYGYTF,TGCAGTGCTAGTTCTACCGGGCAGTTTTATGGCTACACCTTC
TRBV27,few,TRBD1,17,TRBJ2-1,CASSPPPGQGAYNEQFF,TGTGCCAGCAGTCCTCCCCCGGGACAGGGCGCCTACAATGAGCAGTTCTTC
TRBV5-1,few,-,14,TRBJ2-3,CASSLGSGQDTQYF,TGCGCCAGCAGCTTGGGTTCAGGGCAGGATACGCAGTATTTT
TRBV10-3,many,-,15,TRBJ2-1,CAISEPARQGNEQFF,TGTGCCATCAGTGAGCCAGCGCGACAAGGCAATGAGCAGTTCTTC
TRBV7-2,few,-,14,TRBJ2-5,CASSLASAGRSQYF,TGTGCCAGCAGCTTAGCGTCGGCAGGGCGGTCCCAGTACTTC
TRBV27,many,TRBD2,14,TRBJ2-7,CASHRSGILNEQYF,TGTGCCAGCCATAGAAGCGGGATATTGAACGAGCAGTACTTC
TRBV6-4,-,-,13,TRBJ2-3,CASSDPKTDTQYF,TGTGCCAGCAGTGATCCCAAGACAGATACGCAGTATTTT
TRBV18,few,-,12,TRBJ2-5,CASSPNAETQYF,TGTGCCAGCTCACCAAACGCGGAGACCCAGTACTTC
TRBV5-4,-,-,15,TRBJ2-7,CASSLVGWRRDEQYF,TGTGCCAGCAGCTTGGTCGGGTGGAGGAGGGACGAGCAGTACTTC
TRBV29-1,-,-,12,TRBJ2-7,CSVEDPGNEQYF,TGCAGCGTTGAAGATCCAGGAAACGAGCAGTACTTC
TRBV4-2,once,-,17,TRBJ2-3,CASGPRLQKSFTDTQYF,TGTGCCAGCGGCCCCAGGCTTCAGAAGAGCTTCACAGATACGCAGTATTTT
TRBV7-9,few,TRBD2,15,TRBJ2-5,CASSSVTSGSQTQYF,TGTGCCAGCAGCTCGGTAACTAGCGGGTCTCAGACCCAGTACTTC